The 27 T cell receptor beta chains given below trace back to one sample, sequenced in a study of cytomegalovirus exposure and HLA in healthy donors. Vbeta (60) and Jbeta (13) primers were used in the PCR. Profiling relied on immunoSEQ multiplex PCR, and the TCRdb table lists in-frame clones only, not all of them. Of 180,000 or so clones in the sample, 77% were seen once. Sequencing was carried out using PBMCs. The receptors here all came from a woman aged 55-70 years in good health and CMV-seropositive.

The rearrangement joins TRBV7-2 to TRBJ2-5, with 8 bases fitting TRBD2. This CDR3 has 15 residues. Looked up from germline, CDR1 is SGHTA and CDR2 is FQGNSA. With V trimmed by 7 bases and J by 6 bases, 13 bases remained unmatched. The CDR3: CASTPRGGIEKTQYF. The CDR3 DNA reads as TGTGCCAGCACCCCCCGCGGGGGGATTGAGAAGACCCAGTACTTC.

This clone was counted between two and nine times. The gene calls are TRBV6-1 and TRBJ1-1; weak D call: TRBD1 (5 bases). Looked up from germline, CDR1 is MNHNS and CDR2 is SASEGT. Between the trimmed V and J ends, which lost 5 bases and 1 base, there was a span of 8 bases. This CDR3 contains 13 residues. The CDR3 nucleotides are TGTGCCAGCAGTACCCAGGGGAACACTGAAGCTTTCTTT. It encodes CASSTQGNTEAFF.

The CDR3 loop is CAWSRTGGGNQPQHF. For the CDR3, the DNA is TGTGCCTGGAGTCGGACAGGGGGGGGCAATCAGCCCCAGCATTTT. V is TRBV30 and J is TRBJ1-5; TRBD1 agrees at 10 bases. Per the germline V gene, CDR1 is GTSNPN and CDR2 is SVGIG (reference sequence). This CDR3 spans 15 amino acids. Losses at the gene ends were 2 bases for V and 2 bases for J; bases not matched to a gene: 3.

This chain links TRBV30 with TRBJ1-6; 7 bases are a match to TRBD1. CDR3 length: 16 amino acids. J lost 7 bases, V lost 4 bases, and 13 bases had no gene match. The germline CDR1 and CDR2 sequences are GTSNPN and SVGIG (reference sequence). The CDR3 loop reads CAWTPRDRGTNSPLHF. CDR3 coding DNA: TGTGCCTGGACTCCAAGGGACAGAGGGACGAATTCACCCCTCCACTTT.

The V call is TRBV2, the J call TRBJ1-5, with 7 bases matching TRBD1. The length of the CDR3 is 15 residues. CDR1 is SNHLY, CDR2 FYNNEI, per germline. V dropped 7 bases and J dropped 12; count of bases not matched to a gene: 18. In DNA, the CDR3 is TGTGCCAGCACCGAGGGGAGGACAGGCTCGTCGCGCCAGCATTTT. Amino acid sequence: CASTEGRTGSSRQHF.

The rearrangement links TRBV19 to TRBJ1-2, with unresolved D. V was trimmed by 2 bases and J by 1 base, leaving 11 bases between them. The germline V gene encodes CDR1 LNHDA and CDR2 SQIVND (reference sequence). This CDR3 is built from 15 residues. CDR3 in amino acids: CASSINSANNYGYTF. The CDR3 DNA follows: TGTGCCAGTAGTATAAACTCCGCCAATAACTATGGCTACACCTTC.

The V gene is TRBV19, the J gene TRBJ2-7, with D perhaps matching TRBD2 (6 bases). Per germline, CDR1 LNHDA and CDR2 SQIVND (reference sequence). V lost 3 bases and J lost 2, with 14 bases in between. CDR3 length equals 15 residues. The CDR3 DNA sequence: TGTGCCAGTAGTATTTCGGCGGGAAAACCCTACGAGCAGTACTTC. It is translated as CASSISAGKPYEQYF.

The rearrangement uses TRBV28 and TRBJ2-1; D remains ambiguous. CDR3 length: 13 amino acids. Germline V CDR1 and CDR2: MDHEN, SYDVKM. V dropped 3 bases and J dropped 0 bases, with 3 bases sitting between them. The CDR3 DNA reads TGTGCCAGCAGTTTTAGCTCCTACAATGAGCAGTTCTTC. It translates to CASSFSSYNEQFF.

This clone was seen only a few times. This chain joins TRBV7-2 and TRBJ1-5, with no clear D. Trimming removed 2 bases at V and 3 bases at J, with 5 bases between. CDR1 and CDR2 from the germline V gene are SGHTA and FQGNSA. The CDR3 has 13 amino acids. CDR3 region: CASSLIDNQPQHF. CDR3 nucleotides: TGTGCCAGCAGCTTAATAGACAATCAGCCCCAGCATTTT. The full variable domain, in which reference TRBV7-2 and TRBJ1-5 provide the parts outside the CDR3, is GAGVSQSPSNKVTEKGKDVELRCDPISGHTALYWYRQSLGQGLEFLIYFQGNSAPDKSGLPSDRFSAERTGGSVSTLTIQRTQQEDSAVYLCASSLIDNQPQHFGDGTRLSIL.

The rearrangement joins TRBV6-1 to TRBJ2-1, with 8 nucleotides matching TRBD2. Losses at the gene ends were 6 bases for V and 5 bases for J; bases not matched to a gene: 9. Germline assignment: CDR1 MNHNS and CDR2 SASEGT. The CDR3 sequence is 15 residues long. DNA of the CDR3: TGTGCCAGCAGGATGGGACTAGGGATTAACAATGAGCAGTTCTTC. This translates into CASRMGLGINNEQFF.

This chain links TRBV27 with TRBJ2-7; TRBD2 matches 7 bases. V was pared by 0 bases and J by 5 bases, with 4 bases of the junction left unmatched. Germline CDR1 reads MNHEY; CDR2 reads SMNVEV (reference sequence). The CDR3 runs to 14 residues. The CDR3 is CASSLSGGTNEQYF. As DNA, the CDR3 is TGTGCCAGCAGTTTATCGGGAGGGACCAACGAGCAGTACTTC.

The chain joins TRBV29-1 to TRBJ2-1; D gene uncertain. Germline V gene data show CDR1 as SQVTM and CDR2 as ANQGSEA. Between the trimmed V and J ends, which lost 5 bases and 5 bases, there was a span of 19 bases. The CDR3 runs 15 residues. CDR3 nucleotide sequence: TGCAGCGTTACCTGGAGTCCGGTTCTGAACAATGAGCAGTTCTTC. Translated, it gives CSVTWSPVLNNEQFF.

The chain links TRBV2 to TRBJ1-6; D call uncertain. The CDR3 length is 14 residues. The germline V gene has CDR1 SNHLY and CDR2 FYNNEI. V was clipped by 1 base and J by 10 bases, with 11 bases between them. The DNA of the CDR3 is TGTGCCAGCAGTGAAGGGACCCGAGGGTCACCCCTCCACTTT. Its protein product is CASSEGTRGSPLHF.

The rearrangement joins TRBV21-1 to TRBJ1-4. TRBV21-1 is annotated as a pseudogene. This CDR3 is built from 15 residues. Written as DNA, the CDR3 is TGTGCCAGCAACATAGGACGCCGAGGGAATGAAAAACTGTTTTTT. This codes for CASNIGRRGNEKLFF.

Only one count was recorded for this clone. The chain carries TRBV4-2 and TRBJ2-4; a weak D match, TRBD1 (6 bases). This CDR3 is 17 amino acids long. With 7 bases removed from V and 0 bases from J, the gap between germline ends came to 19 bases. Germline V gene lookup returns CDR1 LGHNA and CDR2 YNFKEQ. This CDR3 reads CASTTASGDVAKNIQYF. The CDR3 DNA reads as TGTGCCAGCACCACCGCGTCAGGGGATGTAGCCAAAAACATTCAGTACTTC.

This chain uses TRBV11-3 with TRBJ2-3; 9 bases match TRBD2. V shed 3 bases and J 3 bases; nucleotides not matched to a gene: 7. The germline gives CDR1 SGHNT, CDR2 YENEEA. This CDR3 has 16 amino acids. The CDR3 nucleotides read TGTGCCAGCAGCTTTGATAGCGGGAGTGGGACAGATACGCAGTATTTT. Translated: CASSFDSGSGTDTQYF.

The genes are TRBV6-1 and TRBJ2-1; a possible D gene is TRBD2 (7 bases). The ends were cut back, 5 bases at V and 0 bases at J, with 11 bases in the middle. CDR3 size: 15 residues. From germline, CDR1 is MNHNS and CDR2 SASEGT. Here the CDR3 reads CASSLGGGSYNEQFF. For the CDR3, the DNA is TGTGCCAGCAGTTTAGGGGGGGGCTCCTACAATGAGCAGTTCTTC.

In this sample, this clone turned up a few times. V is TRBV7-7 and J is TRBJ2-7; 8 bases are shared with TRBD1. Looked up from germline, CDR1 is SSHAT and CDR2 is FNYEAQ (reference sequence). With V trimmed by 3 bases and J by 3 bases, 4 bases remained unmatched. This CDR3 has 14 amino acids. The CDR3 region has the DNA TGTGCCAGCAGCTTGGCTGGACAGGGCTACGAGCAGTACTTC. This sequence encodes CASSLAGQGYEQYF.

The chain uses TRBV29-1 and TRBJ1-1; 7 bases are shared with TRBD1. V lost 4 bases and J lost 2; bases outside the gene matches: 4. The length of the CDR3 is 13 residues. In germline, CDR1 is SQVTM, CDR2 ANQGSEA. The CDR3 nucleotides are TGCAGCGTTGGAGGGACAGCTAACACTGAAGCTTTCTTT. This codes for CSVGGTANTEAFF.

The chain joins TRBV7-9 to TRBJ1-3, with D possibly matching TRBD1 (5 bases). Deletions cut 4 bases from V and 1 base from J, with 11 bases between. Germline CDR1 reads SEHNR; CDR2 reads FQNEAQ (reference sequence). The CDR3 loop spans 15 amino acids. CDR3 in amino acids: CASSYLTVSGNTIYF. The CDR3 nucleotides read TGTGCCAGCAGCTATCTGACAGTATCTGGAAACACCATATATTTT.

This chain uses TRBV5-1 with TRBJ2-1; 14 nucleotides agree with TRBD2. V dropped 4 bases and J dropped 4; count of bases not matched to a gene: 4. The CDR3 extends over 16 amino acids. Looked up from germline, CDR1 is SGHRS and CDR2 is YFSETQ. The CDR3 protein is CASSPGLAGAYNEQFF. DNA for the CDR3: TGCGCCAGCAGCCCGGGACTAGCGGGAGCTTACAATGAGCAGTTCTTC.

The CDR3 reads CASSLAKLEAFF. DNA of the CDR3: TGTGCCAGCAGCTTAGCGAAACTTGAAGCTTTCTTT. This rearrangement joins TRBV7-8 to TRBJ1-1; D not certain. This CDR3 contains 12 residues. Germline CDR1 and CDR2: SGHVS and FQNEAQ. Trimming pared 0 bases from V and 7 bases from J, leaving 6 bases between.

The chain carries TRBV19 and TRBJ1-1; D might be TRBD1 (6 bases). Germline V CDR1 and CDR2: LNHDA, SQIVND (reference sequence). The CDR3 loop spans 13 amino acids. V gave up 3 bases and J gave up 11 bases, with 16 bases separating them. CDR3 region: CASSIRGGKEAFF. The CDR3 bases are TGTGCCAGTAGTATTAGGGGGGGTAAGGAGGCTTTCTTT.

The chain employs TRBV18 and TRBJ1-5; TRBD1 agrees at 9 bases. The ends lost 3 bases at V and 6 bases at J; junction bases unmatched: 6. Per the germline V gene, CDR1 is KGHSH and CDR2 is LQKENI. The CDR3 loop spans 15 amino acids. The CDR3 reads CASSPPGQGPQPQHF. CDR3 nucleotides: TGTGCCAGCTCACCTCCCGGACAGGGGCCTCAGCCCCAGCATTTT.

The rearrangement uses TRBV7-3 and TRBJ2-5; weak D call: TRBD1 (5 bases). With 0 bases removed from V and 4 bases from J, the gap between germline ends came to 12 bases. Per the germline V gene, CDR1 is SGHTA and CDR2 is FQGTGA. CDR3 length equals 15 residues. DNA for the CDR3: TGTGCCAGCAGCTTAACAGGGGCAGGGCGAGAGACCCAGTACTTC. Translating it yields CASSLTGAGRETQYF.

The chain employs TRBV6-1 and TRBJ2-7; 11 bases map to TRBD2. V shed 3 bases, J shed 2 bases, and the junction held 9 bases outside the gene matches. Per germline, CDR1 MNHNS and CDR2 SASEGT. CDR3 length: 17 residues. CDR3 sequence: CASSDFSGRARTYEQYF. For the CDR3, the DNA is TGTGCCAGCAGTGATTTTAGCGGGAGGGCCAGGACCTACGAGCAGTACTTC.

The chain carries TRBV2 and TRBJ1-2; TRBD1 might be the D (5 bases). Trimming took 1 base from V and 5 from J, leaving 11 bases between them. The CDR3 extends over 14 amino acids. Germline V gene lookup returns CDR1 SNHLY and CDR2 FYNNEI. In DNA, the CDR3 is TGTGCCAGCAGTGAAGGGACAAGGGGATATGGCTACACCTTC. Its translation: CASSEGTRGYGYTF.